This entry lists 16 T cell receptor beta chains sequenced from one sample in a study of blood T cell repertoires in COVID-19. Clones were sequenced by immunoSEQ multiplex PCR, and TCRdb holds only the in-frame ones, with some missing. The sample holds hundreds of thousands of clones; more than 80% are singletons and the top ten take around 1.3%. Specimen: peripheral blood. The receptors were gathered from a man aged 35-49 years with acute or convalescent COVID-19.

The CDR3 DNA follows: TGTGCCAGCAGTTGGACAAGTGGAAAAACTGAAGCTTTCTTT. Protein sequence: CASSWTSGKTEAFF. V gene TRBV6-2 or TRBV6-3 combines with J gene TRBJ1-1; weak D call: TRBD1 (5 bases). This CDR3 contains 14 residues. Germline-derived CDR1 and CDR2 are MNHEY and SVGEGT. V gave up 4 bases and J gave up 5 bases, with 14 bases separating them.

The chain joins TRBV3-1 (or the pseudogene TRBV3-2) to TRBJ1-1; D is undetermined. The CDR3 is 15 amino acids. Deletions cut 1 base from V and 0 bases from J, with 9 bases between. Germline V CDR1 and CDR2: LGHDT, YNNKEL (reference sequence). The CDR3 reads CASSQGWAMNTEAFF. The DNA for the CDR3 is TGTGCCAGCAGCCAAGGTTGGGCCATGAACACTGAAGCTTTCTTT.

J is TRBJ2-1 and V is TRBV7-9; the match to TRBD2 covers 7 bases. Trimming cost V 1 base and J 4 bases; bases outside gene matches: 7. The length of the CDR3 is 16 residues. In germline, CDR1 is SEHNR, CDR2 FQNEAQ (reference sequence). The DNA of the CDR3 is TGTGCCAGCAGCTTAGATTTTCAGGGAGGGTACAATGAGCAGTTCTTC. The encoded protein is CASSLDFQGGYNEQFF.

This clone was detected only once. Relative to the germline gene, one junction end is altered; a read error may explain this. CDR3 DNA: TGTGCTAGCAGCCAGGACTACCAAGAGACCCAGTACTTC. It is translated as CASSQDYQETQYF. This chain connects TRBV7-7 to TRBJ2-5, with D perhaps matching TRBD2 (5 bases). Germline V gene lookup returns CDR1 SSHAT and CDR2 FNYEAQ (reference sequence). CDR3 size: 13 residues.

The chain recombines TRBV28 with TRBJ2-5, with 12 bases aligning to TRBD2. The V gene's germline CDR1 is MDHEN and CDR2 SYDVKM. This CDR3 has 16 residues. V lost 6 bases to trimming and J lost 1 base; unmatched junction nucleotides: 6. CDR3 sequence reads: CASSRLAGGVQETQYF. The CDR3 DNA reads as TGTGCCAGCAGCCGTCTAGCGGGGGGGGTCCAAGAGACCCAGTACTTC.

The chain joins TRBV7-2 to TRBJ2-7; 10 nucleotides line up with TRBD2. CDR1 is SGHTA, CDR2 FQGNSA, per germline. The V gene end was trimmed by 5 bases and the J gene end by 0 bases; junction bases not matched to a gene: 7. The CDR3 spans 16 residues. The CDR3 DNA reads as TGTGCCAGCAGCCTCCTTAGCGGGGGGAACTCCTACGAGCAGTACTTC. It specifies CASSLLSGGNSYEQYF.

CDR3 residues: CASSLNWGGPQETQYF. CDR3 DNA: TGTGCCAGCAGCTTAAATTGGGGAGGCCCACAAGAGACCCAGTACTTC. The chain joins TRBV7-2 to TRBJ2-5; possible D gene TRBD2, 6 bases. CDR1 SGHTA and CDR2 FQGNSA come from the germline V gene. The CDR3 loop spans 16 amino acids. Trimming pared 2 bases from V and 2 bases from J, leaving 15 bases between.

V gene TRBV10-3 combines with J gene TRBJ1-1; 7 bases align to TRBD1. V shed 11 bases and J 7 bases; nucleotides not matched to a gene: 10. Germline V gives CDR1 ENHRY, CDR2 SYGVKD. This CDR3 comprises 12 residues. CDR3 in amino acids: CAFSSTGVEAFF. In nucleotides, the CDR3 is TGTGCCTTCTCTTCTACAGGGGTTGAAGCTTTCTTT.

The J gene is TRBJ2-2, the V gene TRBV5-6, with D perhaps TRBD1 (5 bases). Germline values: CDR1 SGHDT, CDR2 YYEEEE. V lost 4 bases, J lost 4 bases, and 23 bases lay in between. The CDR3 extends over 18 amino acids. The CDR3 is CASSPITGPGRSTGELFF. Here the CDR3 DNA reads TGTGCCAGCAGCCCGATTACAGGCCCCGGACGGAGCACCGGGGAGCTGTTTTTT.

About this clone: This sample includes further DNA sequences coding for the same CDR3. The V gene is TRBV9, the J gene TRBJ2-1; TRBD2 agrees at 12 bases. CDR3 size: 15 residues. Trimming took 3 bases from V and 4 from J; bases not matched to a gene: 2. From germline, CDR1 is SGDLS and CDR2 YYNGEE. Here the CDR3 DNA reads TGTGCCAGCAGCGCCGGGACTAGCGGGTACAATGAGCAGTTCTTC. Protein product: CASSAGTSGYNEQFF.

This clone was picked up one time. V usage is TRBV14 and J usage is TRBJ2-7; 8 positions agree with TRBD1. J was trimmed by 1 base and V by 4 bases; bases with no gene match: 6. The CDR3 sequence is 15 residues long. The germline CDR1 and CDR2 sequences are SGHDN and FVKESK. The chain's CDR3 is CASSLGQAYSYEQYF. The CDR3 DNA sequence: TGTGCCAGCAGCCTGGGACAGGCCTATTCCTACGAGCAGTACTTC.

This clone was recorded once. The chain carries TRBV29-1 and TRBJ2-7; possibly TRBD1 for D (5 bases). Germline CDR1 SQVTM, CDR2 ANQGSEA. V was pared by 7 bases and J by 0 bases, with 13 bases between. The CDR3 spans 13 residues. The CDR3 reads CSARTGNSYEQYF. DNA for the CDR3: TGCAGCGCCCGAACAGGAAACTCCTACGAGCAGTACTTC.

The V gene is TRBV5-1, the J gene TRBJ2-3; 8 positions agree with TRBD2. The V and J ends lost 0 bases and 0 bases, in that order; junction bases with no gene match: 3. The CDR3 has 16 amino acids. Germline V gene lookup returns CDR1 SGHRS and CDR2 YFSETQ. CDR3: CASSLDPSGSTDTQYF. Written as DNA, the CDR3 is TGCGCCAGCAGCTTGGATCCTAGCGGGAGCACAGATACGCAGTATTTT.

The chain combines TRBV6-5 with TRBJ1-2; weak D call: TRBD1 (6 bases). The CDR3 runs 15 residues. Trimming stripped 2 bases from V and 4 bases from J, with 14 bases between. Germline-derived CDR1 and CDR2 are MNHEY and SVGAGI. The CDR3 loop is CASSYEGGFSYGYTF. The CDR3 DNA reads as TGTGCCAGCAGTTACGAAGGGGGTTTTTCCTATGGCTACACCTTC.

Concerning this clone: The identical CDR3 is also encoded by other nucleotide sequences in the sample. V and J are TRBV19 and TRBJ1-2, with 8 bases that match TRBD1. This CDR3 comprises 13 residues. Losses at the gene ends were 4 bases for V and 3 bases for J; bases not matched to a gene: 1. Germline V lookup: CDR1 LNHDA, CDR2 SQIVND (reference sequence). The CDR3 sequence: CASSTDRDYGYTF. Here the CDR3 DNA reads TGTGCCAGTAGTACGGACAGGGACTATGGCTACACCTTC. The whole variable domain, filled in from reference TRBV19 and TRBJ1-2, reads DGGITQSPKYLFRKEGQNVTLSCEQNLNHDAMYWYRQDPGQGLRLIYYSQIVNDFQKGDIAEGYSVSREKKESFPLTVTSAQKNPTAFYLCASSTDRDYGYTFGSGTRLTVV.

The chain combines TRBV28 with TRBJ1-1; a weak D match, TRBD1 (5 bases). Looked up from germline, CDR1 is MDHEN and CDR2 is SYDVKM. This CDR3 comprises 15 residues. V lost 1 base and J 1 base, leaving 10 bases between the germline ends. CDR3 in DNA: TGTGCCAGCAGTTTATATAGGGGTTGGAACACTGAAGCTTTCTTT. It codes for CASSLYRGWNTEAFF.